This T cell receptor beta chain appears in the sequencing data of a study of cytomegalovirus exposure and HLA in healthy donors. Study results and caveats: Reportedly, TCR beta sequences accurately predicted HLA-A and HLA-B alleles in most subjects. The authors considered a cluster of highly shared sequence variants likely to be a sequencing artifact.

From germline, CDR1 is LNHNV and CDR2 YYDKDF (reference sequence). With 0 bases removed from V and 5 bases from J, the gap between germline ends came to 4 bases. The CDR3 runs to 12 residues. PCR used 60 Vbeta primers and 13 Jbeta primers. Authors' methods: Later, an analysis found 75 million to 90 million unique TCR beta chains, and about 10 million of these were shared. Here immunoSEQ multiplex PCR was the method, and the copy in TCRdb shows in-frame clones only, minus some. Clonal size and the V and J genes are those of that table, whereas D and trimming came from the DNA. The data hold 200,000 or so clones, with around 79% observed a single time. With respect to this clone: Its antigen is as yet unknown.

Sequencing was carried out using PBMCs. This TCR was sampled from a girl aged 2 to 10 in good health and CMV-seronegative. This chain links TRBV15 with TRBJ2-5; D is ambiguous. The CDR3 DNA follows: TGTGCCACCAGCAGAGATCCGGAGACCCAGTACTTC. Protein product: CATSRDPETQYF.